This entry lists 27 T cell receptor beta chains sequenced from one sample in a study of shared clonotypes between healthy human individuals. The data were produced by immunoSEQ multiplex PCR, yet TCRdb's version contains in-frame clones alone and is incomplete. The sample includes millions of clones, about 92% of them seen just once. Sequences were obtained from naive CD4+ T cells sorted from blood. Subset indicated: CD45RA+ positively selected. Receptor source: a man aged 18-30 years in good health.

The chain has TRBV4-1 and TRBJ2-7; D not certain. Looked up from germline, CDR1 is MGHRA and CDR2 is YSYEKL. V dropped 1 base and J dropped 1 base, with 8 bases sitting between them. The CDR3 contains 14 residues. The CDR3 sequence: CASSQGPISYEQYF. DNA of the CDR3: TGCGCCAGCAGCCAAGGACCAATATCCTACGAGCAGTACTTC.

The rearrangement links TRBV7-8 to TRBJ2-1; TRBD2 agrees at 11 bases. With 1 base clipped from V and 4 bases from J, the junction kept 6 bases outside the gene matches. Germline values: CDR1 SGHVS, CDR2 FQNEAQ. CDR3 length: 17 amino acids. Here the CDR3 DNA reads TGTGCCAGCAGCTTAGAAATACTAGCGGGAGCTTACAATGAGCAGTTCTTC. This encodes CASSLEILAGAYNEQFF.

This clone has more than one count but fewer than ten. V and J are TRBV20-1 and TRBJ2-1; D remains unclear. This CDR3 contains 11 residues. In germline, CDR1 is DFQATT, CDR2 SNEGSKA (reference sequence). The DNA for the CDR3 is TGCGGCGCCAACTCCTACAATGAGCAGTTCTTC. The encoded protein is CGANSYNEQFF.

J is TRBJ2-1 and V is TRBV6-1; the D is unclear. The CDR3 totals 15 residues. CDR1 and CDR2 (germline): MNHNS, SASEGT. The ends were cut back, 8 bases at V and 4 bases at J, with 18 bases in the middle. CDR3 protein: CASVEAPLGYNEQFF. The CDR3 nucleotides are TGTGCCAGCGTTGAGGCTCCGTTAGGATACAATGAGCAGTTCTTC.

This chain connects TRBV7-9 to TRBJ2-5, with TRBD1 matching 7 bases. This CDR3 spans 15 amino acids. CDR1 and CDR2 (germline): SEHNR, FQNEAQ (reference sequence). J lost 5 bases, V lost 4 bases, and 10 bases had no gene match. The chain's CDR3 is CASSSSQGMGETQYF. The CDR3 DNA follows: TGTGCCAGCAGCTCCTCACAGGGGATGGGCGAGACCCAGTACTTC.

This clone was seen once. The chain couples TRBV15 to TRBJ2-1, with D perhaps matching TRBD2 (5 bases). V was pared by 0 bases and J by 4 bases, with 13 bases between. This CDR3 comprises 16 residues. The V gene's germline CDR1 is LNHNV and CDR2 YYDKDF (reference sequence). The CDR3 DNA is TGTGCCACCAGCAGAGATCGAAGCGGCATTTACAATGAGCAGTTCTTC. Its protein is CATSRDRSGIYNEQFF. The entire variable domain, with the rest obtained from reference TRBV15 and TRBJ2-1, is as follows: DAMVIQNPRYQVTQFGKPVTLSCSQTLNHNVMYWYQQKSSQAPKLLFHYYDKDFNNEADTPDNFQSRRPNTSFCFLDIRSPGLGDTAMYLCATSRDRSGIYNEQFFGPGTRLTVL.

V is TRBV7-9 and J is TRBJ1-1; D not resolved. Germline V gene data show CDR1 as SEHNR and CDR2 as FQNEAQ (reference sequence). The V and J ends lost 2 bases and 1 base respectively, with 8 bases between them. The CDR3 loop spans 14 amino acids. The CDR3 DNA is TGTGCCAGCAGCTTACGAGCCCCGAACACTGAAGCTTTCTTT. Its protein is CASSLRAPNTEAFF.

The rearrangement links TRBV5-1 to TRBJ1-1; D unresolved. Per germline, CDR1 SGHRS and CDR2 YFSETQ. The ends were cut back, 3 bases at V and 4 bases at J, with 16 bases in the middle. The CDR3 sequence is 15 residues long. CDR3: CASSSAGFPFTEAFF. The CDR3 nucleotides are TGCGCCAGCAGCTCGGCGGGATTCCCCTTCACTGAAGCTTTCTTT.

Comment on this clone: This CDR3 is also generated by other DNA sequences in the sample. V gene TRBV9 combines with J gene TRBJ1-5; tentative D call: TRBD1 (6 bases). From germline, CDR1 is SGDLS and CDR2 YYNGEE. This CDR3 comprises 15 residues. Trimming took 0 bases from V and 1 from J, leaving 8 bases between them. The CDR3 sequence: CASSVEGGSNQPQHF. Written as DNA, the CDR3 is TGTGCCAGCAGCGTAGAGGGGGGGAGCAATCAGCCCCAGCATTTT. Supplemented by reference TRBV9 and TRBJ1-5, the full variable domain reads DSGVTQTPKHLITATGQRVTLRCSPRSGDLSVYWYQQSLDQGLQFLIQYYNGEERAKGNILERFSAQQFPDLHSELNLSSLELGDSALYFCASSVEGGSNQPQHFGDGTRLSIL.

This chain connects TRBV6-1 to TRBJ1-1, with D unclear. V was clipped by 0 bases and J by 1 base, with 9 bases between them. Germline CDR1 reads MNHNS; CDR2 reads SASEGT. There are 15 residues in the CDR3. CDR3 protein: CASSEARQSNTEAFF. CDR3 nucleotides: TGTGCCAGCAGTGAAGCGCGGCAGTCGAACACTGAAGCTTTCTTT.

The chain couples TRBV5-4 to TRBJ1-2, with a tentative D call TRBD1 (5 bases). The CDR3 covers 15 residues. V was trimmed by 0 bases and J by 7 bases, leaving 16 bases between them. CDR1 is SGHNT, CDR2 YYREEE, per germline (reference sequence). CDR3 bases: TGTGCCAGCAGCTTGGGGGCTAGGGGCGCGATTGGCTACACCTTC. It encodes CASSLGARGAIGYTF. Variable domain in full (rest from reference TRBV5-4 and TRBJ1-2): ETGVTQSPTHLIKTRGQQVTLRCSSQSGHNTVSWYQQALGQGPQFIFQYYREEENGRGNFPPRFSGLQFPNYSSELNVNALELDDSALYLCASSLGARGAIGYTFGSGTRLTVV.

CDR3 bases: TGCAGCGTTGAGAACCTAGCGGGAGGAGACTACGAGCAGTACTTC. Translated: CSVENLAGGDYEQYF. The chain carries TRBV29-1 and TRBJ2-7; 11 positions match TRBD2. After removal of 3 bases from V and 3 bases from J, the junction contained 7 bases not matched to a gene. This CDR3 is built from 15 residues. Per the germline V gene, CDR1 is SQVTM and CDR2 is ANQGSEA.

CDR3 coding DNA: TGTGCCAGTGGGGACAGGGTCCAGCAGCCCCAGCATTTT. Amino acid sequence: CASGDRVQQPQHF. The chain uses TRBV19 and TRBJ1-5, with 9 positions matching TRBD1. Germline assignment: CDR1 LNHDA and CDR2 SQIVND (reference sequence). CDR3 length: 13 residues. V shed 8 bases, J shed 7 bases, and the junction held 6 bases outside the gene matches. The full variable domain, in which reference TRBV19 and TRBJ1-5 provide the parts outside the CDR3, is DGGITQSPKYLFRKEGQNVTLSCEQNLNHDAMYWYRQDPGQGLRLIYYSQIVNDFQKGDIAEGYSVSREKKESFPLTVTSAQKNPTAFYLCASGDRVQQPQHFGDGTRLSIL.

DNA for the CDR3: TGTGCCAGCAGGGACAGAGCCTCCTACAATGAGCAGTTCTTC. The encoded protein is CASRDRASYNEQFF. The chain is built from TRBV28 and TRBJ2-1; TRBD1 is a possible D gene (6 bases). The CDR3 is made up of 14 amino acids. Germline CDR1 and CDR2: MDHEN and SYDVKM. V was shortened by 6 bases and J by 0 bases, with 9 bases between the two germline ends.

V usage is TRBV13 and J usage is TRBJ2-3, with 10 nucleotides matching TRBD2. This CDR3 is built from 16 residues. The germline CDR1 and CDR2 sequences are PRHDT and FYEKMQ (reference sequence). V dropped 7 bases and J dropped 2; count of bases not matched to a gene: 9. The CDR3 reads CASTLRTSGLTDTQYF. The DNA of the CDR3 is TGTGCCAGCACGTTAAGGACTAGCGGACTCACAGATACGCAGTATTTT.

The CDR3 bases are TGTGCCAGCAGCCCACGACTAGCGGGGACGGAGACCCAGTACTTC. Translating gives CASSPRLAGTETQYF. V gene TRBV7-2 combines with J gene TRBJ2-5, with TRBD2 identical over 11 bases. The CDR3 length is 15 residues. Unmatched junction bases numbered 7, after V lost 5 bases and J lost 5 bases. Germline V gene data show CDR1 as SGHTA and CDR2 as FQGNSA.

This clone was recorded once. This rearrangement joins TRBV28 to TRBJ1-1; 8 bases agree with TRBD1. J lost 4 bases, V lost 4 bases, and 8 bases had no gene match. This CDR3 comprises 15 residues. CDR1 is MDHEN, CDR2 SYDVKM, per germline. CDR3: CASSWIDRGGTEAFF. The CDR3 DNA follows: TGTGCCAGCAGTTGGATCGACAGGGGTGGCACTGAAGCTTTCTTT.

The rearrangement joins TRBV19 to TRBJ2-7; 9 bases are a match to TRBD1. V gave up 6 bases and J gave up 5 bases; unmatched junction bases: 11. Per the germline V gene, CDR1 is LNHDA and CDR2 is SQIVND (reference sequence). There are 15 residues in the CDR3. CDR3 amino acids: CASRSRGQGRDEQYF. CDR3 coding DNA: TGTGCCAGTAGATCGCGGGGACAGGGAAGGGACGAGCAGTACTTC.

The rearrangement uses TRBV5-1 and TRBJ2-6, with D perhaps matching TRBD1 (6 bases). Germline assignment: CDR1 SGHRS and CDR2 YFSETQ. CDR3 length: 15 amino acids. V lost 4 bases and J lost 4, with 12 bases in between. CDR3 sequence: CASSRTGSGANVLTF. In nucleotides, the CDR3 is TGCGCCAGCAGCCGAACAGGGTCAGGGGCCAACGTCCTGACTTTC.

Points on this clone: Other DNA sequences in the sample encode the same CDR3. This rearrangement joins TRBV5-1 to TRBJ2-7, with 8 nucleotides matching TRBD1. V was pared by 0 bases and J by 4 bases, with 6 bases of the junction left unmatched. This CDR3 has 15 amino acids. CDR1 is SGHRS and CDR2 is YFSETQ in the germline V gene. The CDR3 loop is CASSLVGQGLYEQYF. As DNA, the CDR3 is TGCGCCAGCAGCTTGGTTGGACAGGGCTTGTACGAGCAGTACTTC.

In the case of this clone: The junction and the germline gene differ at one end; a read error may be behind it. V usage is TRBV7-7 and J usage is TRBJ1-6; no clear D. Germline CDR1 and CDR2: SSHAT and FNYEAQ (reference sequence). The CDR3 covers 13 residues. In nucleotides, the CDR3 is TGTGCTAGCAGCTTAACCCGGGATTCACCCCTCCACTTT. Protein: CASSLTRDSPLHF.

The genes are TRBV6-1 and TRBJ1-1; D is unresolved. The length of the CDR3 is 12 residues. Trimming cost V 8 bases and J 1 base, with 8 bases left between them. Germline V gene sequence: CDR1 MNHNS, CDR2 SASEGT. As DNA, the CDR3 is TGTGCCAGCCTACGGGGGAACACTGAAGCTTTCTTT. Protein: CASLRGNTEAFF.

The rearrangement links TRBV10-1 to TRBJ1-1; TRBD1 is a possible D gene (5 bases). The CDR3 covers 14 residues. The germline V gene has CDR1 WNHNN and CDR2 SYGVQD (reference sequence). The germline V and J ends were trimmed by 2 bases and 5 bases, with 12 bases remaining between them. The CDR3 region is CASSEEGYETEAFF. CDR3 bases: TGCGCCAGCAGTGAGGAGGGGTATGAAACTGAAGCTTTCTTT.

This sequence joins TRBV2 and TRBJ2-5, with TRBD2 identical over 7 bases. The CDR3 runs 15 residues. CDR1 is SNHLY and CDR2 is FYNNEI in the germline V gene. Unmatched junction bases numbered 4, after V lost 2 bases and J lost 1 base. For the CDR3, the DNA is TGTGCCAGCAGTGAATTGGGGGGGGTCCAAGAGACCCAGTACTTC. It is translated as CASSELGGVQETQYF.

The rearrangement links TRBV10-3 to TRBJ2-5; D gene uncertain. This CDR3 spans 14 amino acids. The V and J ends lost 3 bases and 2 bases respectively, with 10 bases between them. Germline V gene sequence: CDR1 ENHRY, CDR2 SYGVKD. CDR3 DNA sequence: TGTGCCATCAGTGATTGGGTGGGACAAGAGACCCAGTACTTC. This gives the protein CAISDWVGQETQYF.

V is TRBV6-1 and J is TRBJ2-1; D not resolved. The CDR3 length is 15 residues. Per germline, CDR1 MNHNS and CDR2 SASEGT. V lost 1 base, J lost 4 bases, and 11 bases lay in between. CDR3 loop: CASSEVETTYNEQFF. CDR3 DNA: TGTGCCAGCAGTGAAGTGGAAACGACGTACAATGAGCAGTTCTTC.

J is TRBJ1-2 and V is TRBV6-6; D gene unclear. CDR3 length: 14 amino acids. CDR1 is MNHNY, CDR2 SVGAGI, per germline (reference sequence). V lost 3 bases and J lost 4, with 12 bases in between. The CDR3 is CASSYDGRPYGYTF. The CDR3, as DNA: TGTGCCAGCAGTTATGACGGACGGCCCTATGGCTACACCTTC.